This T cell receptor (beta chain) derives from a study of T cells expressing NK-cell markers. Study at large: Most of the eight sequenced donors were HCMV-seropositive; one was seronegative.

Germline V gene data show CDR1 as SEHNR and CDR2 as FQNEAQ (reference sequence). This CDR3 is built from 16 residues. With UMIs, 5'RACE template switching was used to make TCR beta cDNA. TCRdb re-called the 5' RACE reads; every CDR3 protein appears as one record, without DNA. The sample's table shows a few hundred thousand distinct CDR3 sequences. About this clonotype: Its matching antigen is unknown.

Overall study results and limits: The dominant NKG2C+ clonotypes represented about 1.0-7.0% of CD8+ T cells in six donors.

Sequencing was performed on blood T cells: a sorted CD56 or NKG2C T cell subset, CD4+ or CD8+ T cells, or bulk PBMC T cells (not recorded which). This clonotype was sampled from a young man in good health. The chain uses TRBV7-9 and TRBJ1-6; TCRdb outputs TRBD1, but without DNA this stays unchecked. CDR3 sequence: CASSLARTGRESPLHF.